The 27 T cell receptor beta chains below come from one sample, sequenced in a study of low-dose radiotherapy and immunotherapy resistance in tumors. The time point was: before trial treatment. TRAV and TRBV primers primed cDNA for both TCRalpha and TCRbeta. The PCR that amplified TCRs ran for approximately 20 cycles, relying on a constant-region primer and a V-primer adapter. Each CDR3 protein is one row after TCRdb ran MiXCR on the reads. The table lists 65,000 to 90,000 distinct CDR3 sequences, 15% to 20% of them singletons. The sample here was PBMCs, taken before treatment. The source is a male donor with prostate cancer.

A note on this clonotype: A single base is all that separates this from a far larger clone, so a read error is likely. The chain links TRBV5-1 to TRBJ2-1, with a weak D call TRBD2 (5 bases). The germline gives CDR1 SGHRS, CDR2 YFSETQ. The CDR3 has 13 residues. V shed 0 bases and J shed 10 bases, with 11 bases lying between them. CDR3 amino acids: CASSLGLQYEQFF. CDR3 in DNA: TGCGCCAGCAGCTTGGGACTACAGTACGAGCAGTTCTTC.

The table lists this clonotype with many counts. V and J are TRBV5-4 and TRBJ2-5, with D unclear. The CDR3 consists of 12 residues. Trimming removed 0 bases at V and 5 bases at J, with 5 bases between. Looked up from germline, CDR1 is SGHNT and CDR2 is YYREEE (reference sequence). CDR3 DNA sequence: TGTGCCAGCAGCTTGGACTGGGAGACCCAGTACTTC. It specifies CASSLDWETQYF.

This clonotype was counted at least ten times. This chain joins TRBV15 and TRBJ2-5; D might be TRBD1 or TRBD2, each matching 5 bases. This CDR3 contains 13 residues. V lost 5 bases to trimming and J lost 0 bases, with 7 bases between them. Germline V gives CDR1 LNHNV, CDR2 YYDKDF (reference sequence). CDR3 residues: CATSGGHQETQYF. Written as DNA, the CDR3 is TGTGCCACCAGCGGGGGACACCAAGAGACCCAGTACTTC.

The sample holds a few counts of this clonotype. The chain is built from TRBV5-1 and TRBJ1-3, with 12 nucleotides matching TRBD1. The germline CDR1 and CDR2 sequences are SGHRS and YFSETQ. V trimming: 4 bases; J trimming: 6 bases; junction bases outside the gene matches: 8. The length of the CDR3 is 16 residues. The CDR3 region is CASSPGQGAIENTIYF. The DNA for the CDR3 is TGCGCCAGCAGCCCGGGACAGGGGGCCATCGAAAACACCATATATTTT.

This clonotype has at least ten counts. The gene calls are TRBV20-1 and TRBJ2-2; 9 bases line up with TRBD2. Germline V gene data show CDR1 as DFQATT and CDR2 as SNEGSKA (reference sequence). The junction had 12 bases not matched to a gene; V was cut back by 3 bases and J by 7 bases. The CDR3 loop spans 16 amino acids. CDR3 loop: CSASLSSGTVGGELFF. CDR3 coding DNA: TGCAGTGCTAGTTTGTCTAGCGGGACCGTTGGCGGGGAGCTGTTTTTT.

In its sample, this clonotype was seen many times. The rearrangement links TRBV2 to TRBJ1-5, with TRBD1 identical over 7 bases. Germline V gives CDR1 SNHLY, CDR2 FYNNEI. The CDR3 extends over 15 amino acids. J lost 6 bases, V lost 5 bases, and 10 bases had no gene match. CDR3 sequence: CASSNTGESVQPQHF. The DNA for the CDR3 is TGTGCCAGCAGTAATACAGGGGAAAGCGTTCAGCCCCAGCATTTT. Variable domain in full (rest from reference TRBV2 and TRBJ1-5): EPEVTQTPSHQVTQMGQEVILRCVPISNHLYFYWYRQILGQKVEFLVSFYNNEISEKSEIFDDQFSVERPDGSNFTLKIRSTKLEDSAMYFCASSNTGESVQPQHFGDGTRLSIL.

This clonotype was picked up many times. The chain uses TRBV6-2 or TRBV6-3 and TRBJ2-5; 9 nucleotides agree with TRBD2. J was trimmed by 5 bases and V by 4 bases; bases with no gene match: 8. The germline CDR1 and CDR2 sequences are MNHEY and SVGEGT. CDR3 length equals 15 residues. CDR3: CASSLSGRLGETQYF. CDR3 nucleotides: TGTGCCAGCAGTTTGAGCGGGAGGTTGGGGGAGACCCAGTACTTC.

This clonotype was counted ten times or more. The gene calls are TRBV7-3 and TRBJ1-1, with D possibly matching TRBD1 (6 bases). Trimming shortened V by 1 base and J by 1 base, and 16 bases separated the two germline ends. The CDR3 loop spans 17 amino acids. Germline V gene data show CDR1 as SGHTA and CDR2 as FQGTGA. CDR3 region: CASSLNRVVGPNTEAFF. CDR3 nucleotide sequence: TGTGCCAGCAGCTTAAACAGGGTTGTAGGCCCGAACACTGAAGCTTTCTTT.

This clonotype occurred many times. The chain uses TRBV12-3 or TRBV12-4 and TRBJ2-3; 13 bases fit TRBD2. CDR3 size: 18 residues. Trimming took 7 bases from V and 0 from J; bases not matched to a gene: 10. CDR3 DNA sequence: TGTGCCAGCACCGGACTAGCGGGAGTGACTAAGAGCACAGATACGCAGTATTTT. Its translation: CASTGLAGVTKSTDTQYF.

At least ten counts were recorded for this clonotype. The chain is built from TRBV10-1 and TRBJ2-3, with D uncertain. Looked up from germline, CDR1 is WNHNN and CDR2 is SYGVQD (reference sequence). This CDR3 is built from 11 residues. Trimming took off 3 bases at V and 4 bases at J, with 2 bases between the two ends. This chain's CDR3 is CASSDADTQYF. The CDR3 DNA sequence: TGCGCCAGCAGTGACGCAGATACGCAGTATTTT.

This clonotype was observed at least ten times. V gene TRBV2 combines with J gene TRBJ2-1, with 11 bases matching TRBD2. CDR3 size: 17 residues. Trimming at V came to 3 bases and at J to 7 bases, leaving 11 bases not matched to a gene. CDR1 and CDR2 (germline): SNHLY, FYNNEI. CDR3: CASSDRLAGQQGNEQFF. In DNA, the CDR3 is TGTGCCAGCAGTGACCGACTAGCGGGGCAGCAGGGGAATGAGCAGTTCTTC.

Remarks on this clonotype: A far larger clone is a single base away, which makes a read error likely. The V gene is TRBV9, the J gene TRBJ2-3; the match to TRBD2 covers 9 bases. Germline lookup yields CDR1 SGDLS and CDR2 YYNGEE. This CDR3 region has 16 residues. V gave up 3 bases and J gave up 1 base; unmatched junction bases: 6. The CDR3 bases are TGTGCCAGCAGCGCGAGGGCGGGAGGGGGCACAGATACGCAGTATTTT. Translating it yields CASSARAGGGTDTQYF.

This clonotype was counted ten times or more. V usage is TRBV29-1 and J usage is TRBJ2-1, with TRBD2 as a possible D gene (6 bases). Looked up from germline, CDR1 is SQVTM and CDR2 is ANQGSEA. The CDR3 is made up of 14 amino acids. Trimming shortened V by 2 bases and J by 6 bases, and 14 bases separated the two germline ends. The CDR3 DNA follows: TGCAGCGTTGAAACGGGGGAAAATGGCAATGAGCAGTTCTTC. Translated: CSVETGENGNEQFF.

This clonotype was seen ten or more times. The V and J genes are TRBV2 and TRBJ1-1; the D is unclear. V gave up 6 bases and J gave up 4 bases, with 12 bases separating them. In germline, CDR1 is SNHLY, CDR2 FYNNEI. The CDR3 sequence is 13 residues long. For the CDR3, the DNA is TGTGCCAGCAGGCTCGGTGGTACCACTGAAGCTTTCTTT. Its translation: CASRLGGTTEAFF.

This clonotype was detected ten times or more. The chain recombines TRBV7-2 with TRBJ2-3; D not certain. The V gene's germline CDR1 is SGHTA and CDR2 FQGNSA. The CDR3 is made up of 12 amino acids. V was trimmed by 3 bases and J by 5 bases, leaving 6 bases between them. CDR3 sequence reads: CASSFSGDTQYF. CDR3 in DNA: TGTGCCAGCAGCTTCTCGGGAGATACGCAGTATTTT.

This clonotype was recorded many times. CDR3 sequence (DNA): TGTGCCAGCAGCGGCCTGGATAGGGGCAATCAGCCCCAGCATTTT. It is translated as CASSGLDRGNQPQHF. The chain carries TRBV2 and TRBJ1-5, with D uncertain. The CDR3 has 15 residues. The V and J ends lost 6 bases and 2 bases respectively, with 14 bases between them. In germline, CDR1 is SNHLY, CDR2 FYNNEI.

This clonotype occurred many times. The rearrangement uses TRBV12-3 or TRBV12-4 and TRBJ1-1; TRBD1 matches at 7 bases. V trimming: 2 bases; J trimming: 5 bases; junction bases outside the gene matches: 5. The length of the CDR3 is 14 residues. The CDR3 coding sequence is TGTGCCAGCAGTTTACGGCAGGGGGGGACTGAAGCTTTCTTT. The encoded protein is CASSLRQGGTEAFF.

This clonotype was observed many times. The chain combines TRBV3-1 with TRBJ2-7; 11 nucleotides line up with TRBD2. The ends lost 7 bases at V and 2 bases at J; junction bases unmatched: 4. CDR1 and CDR2 from the germline V gene are LGHDT and YNNKEL (reference sequence). The CDR3 has 14 amino acids. The CDR3 here is CASTPSGGTYEQYF. For the CDR3, the DNA is TGTGCCAGCACCCCTAGCGGGGGGACCTACGAGCAGTACTTC.

Comment on this clonotype: Since a far larger clone is one base different, this is likely a read error. This chain connects TRBV6-6 to TRBJ2-1; a possible D gene is TRBD2 (6 bases). This CDR3 spans 17 amino acids. The germline CDR1 and CDR2 sequences are MNHNY and SVGAGI (reference sequence). V lost 0 bases, J lost 13 bases, and 25 bases lay in between. CDR3 sequence (DNA): TGTGCCAGCAGTTACTCGAGGGCGGGGCGACGTTCGGAGACCCAGTTCTTC. Protein product: CASSYSRAGRRSETQFF.

This chain uses TRBV24-1 with TRBJ1-5; weak D call: TRBD1 (6 bases). CDR3 size: 12 residues. Trimming stripped 7 bases from V and 6 bases from J, with 9 bases between. Germline CDR1 and CDR2: KGHDR and SFDVKD. The CDR3 DNA sequence: TGTGCCACCAGCAGGGGATTTCAGCCCCAGCATTTT. Amino acid sequence: CATSRGFQPQHF.

This clonotype came up many times. The rearrangement uses TRBV28 and TRBJ2-1; D uncertain. Germline loops: CDR1 MDHEN, CDR2 SYDVKM. Between the trimmed V and J ends, which lost 2 bases and 7 bases, there was a span of 15 bases. The CDR3 has 15 residues. The CDR3 spells CASSLGSPRVNEQFF. CDR3 in DNA: TGTGCCAGCAGTTTAGGGTCCCCTAGGGTTAATGAGCAGTTCTTC.

This clonotype appeared many times. The CDR3 loop is CASSRGRPDSYNEQFF. The CDR3 nucleotides are TGTGCCAGCTCCAGAGGACGGCCAGATTCCTACAATGAGCAGTTCTTC. The V call is TRBV18, the J call TRBJ2-1; D not certain. The germline V gene encodes CDR1 KGHSH and CDR2 LQKENI. The V end was cut by 6 bases, the J end by 1 base, with 16 bases between. The CDR3 sequence is 16 residues long.

This clonotype was picked up many times. Germline and junction disagree at one end, which may indicate a read error. CDR3 DNA: TGTGCCAGCAGCTTGGTGGCTGGGGATGGCACTGAAGCTTTCTTT. This gives the protein CASSLVAGDGTEAFF. V is TRBV5-1 and J is TRBJ1-1, with D unclear. Germline CDR1 reads SGHRS; CDR2 reads YFSETQ. The CDR3 contains 15 residues.

This clonotype was seen ten or more times. The rearrangement uses TRBV7-9 and TRBJ2-1; 12 bases agree with TRBD2. The CDR3 consists of 17 residues. Trimming removed 3 bases from V and 3 bases from J; junction bases left unmatched: 6. Germline CDR1 reads SEHNR; CDR2 reads FQNEAQ (reference sequence). CDR3 sequence (DNA): TGTGCCAGCAGCTTCGCTAGCGGGAGGGCCCACTACAATGAGCAGTTCTTC. It translates to CASSFASGRAHYNEQFF.

The genes are TRBV5-1 and TRBJ2-3; D is perhaps TRBD1 (6 bases). CDR3 length: 15 residues. Trimming took 2 bases from V and 0 from J, leaving 10 bases between them. The germline gives CDR1 SGHRS, CDR2 YFSETQ. CDR3 sequence (DNA): TGCGCCAGCAGCTTTTTCGGACAGAGCACAGATACGCAGTATTTT. Its protein product is CASSFFGQSTDTQYF.

In this sample, this clonotype turned up many times. The gene calls are TRBV28 and TRBJ2-2; possible D gene TRBD1, 6 bases. V was shortened by 6 bases and J by 4 bases, with 12 bases between the two germline ends. Germline assignment: CDR1 MDHEN and CDR2 SYDVKM. CDR3 length: 14 residues. CDR3: CASRRTAITGELFF. CDR3 sequence (DNA): TGTGCCAGCAGGCGGACAGCCATCACCGGGGAGCTGTTTTTT.

This chain links TRBV18 with TRBJ2-7; TRBD1 matches at 7 bases. This CDR3 spans 13 amino acids. V dropped 8 bases and J dropped 2; count of bases not matched to a gene: 6. Germline loops: CDR1 KGHSH, CDR2 LQKENI. For the CDR3, the DNA is TGTGCCAGCGCGACAGGGTTAACCTACGAGCAGTACTTC. This encodes CASATGLTYEQYF.